This T cell receptor (beta chain) was identified during a study of OX40 agonist ivuxolimab in advanced cancers. Points from the study as a whole: Compared with CD4+, CD8+ T cells on average had more expanded clones.

Patients were excluded for autoimmune disease history or systemic immunosuppression. Cycle 7 day 1, cycle 4 day 1, and baseline were the timepoints at which blood was sampled. CDR1 SEHNR and CDR2 FQNEAQ come from the germline V gene (reference sequence). V dropped 10 bases and J dropped 7 bases, with 16 bases sitting between them. CDR3 size: 12 residues. Note on this clone: Its antigen remains unknown.

Profiling relied on immunoSEQ multiplex PCR, and the TCRdb table lists in-frame clones only, not all of them. The data show some 82,000 clones, with about 91% seen just once and over 2% held by the top ten. This chain connects TRBV7-9 to TRBJ2-5, with a tentative D call TRBD2 (5 bases). This sequence originates from an adult with an advanced solid tumor such as melanoma, head and neck, liver or kidney cancer. The source material was CD4+ or CD8+ T cells sorted from blood, sampled in a trial of the OX40 agonist ivuxolimab. The CDR3 is CATSIPRGTQYF. In DNA form, the CDR3 reads TGTGCCACCTCCATACCTCGGGGGACCCAGTACTTC. The full variable domain, in which reference TRBV7-9 and TRBJ2-5 provide the parts outside the CDR3, is DTGVSQNPRHKITKRGQNVTFRCDPISEHNRLYWYRQTLGQGPEFLTYFQNEAQLEKSRLLSDRFSAERPKGSFSTLEIQRTEQGDSAMYLCATSIPRGTQYFGPGTRLLVL.